The 27 T cell receptor beta chains reported below all come from one sample, sequenced in a study of early T cells in non-severe SARS-CoV-2 infection. MiXCR, applied by TCRdb to the 5' RACE reads, yields one record per CDR3 protein. The sample lists nearly 95,000 distinct CDR3 sequences, roughly 17% occurring once. The sequencing here drew on whole blood, taken at baseline. Source of these receptors: an adult who was a healthcare worker with PCR-confirmed SARS-CoV-2 infection or an uninfected control (not recorded which).

This clonotype appeared many times. The V call is TRBV5-3, the J call TRBJ2-1; TRBD2 matches at 11 bases. TRBV5-3 is an ORF, and what it does is uncertain. V lost 0 bases to trimming and J lost 6 bases; unmatched junction nucleotides: 20. CDR3 size: 21 residues. The CDR3 here is CARSLVLRLAGSRPVVNEQFF. CDR3 bases: TGTGCCAGAAGCTTGGTATTGCGACTAGCGGGATCTCGCCCCGTCGTCAATGAGCAGTTCTTC.

This clonotype was found a few times. The rearrangement links TRBV5-6 to TRBJ1-3; no firm D call. The germline gives CDR1 SGHDT, CDR2 YYEEEE. The CDR3 has 16 amino acids. Trimming removed 4 bases from V and 0 bases from J, with 14 bases in between. The CDR3 DNA follows: TGTGCCAGCAGCCCGACCCCGTTCCTCTCTGGAAACACCATATATTTT. Translation: CASSPTPFLSGNTIYF.

In this sample, this clonotype turned up a few times. The rearrangement links TRBV5-4 to TRBJ2-6; maybe TRBD1 (6 bases). Deletions cut 4 bases from V and 0 bases from J, with 14 bases between. In germline, CDR1 is SGHNT, CDR2 YYREEE (reference sequence). The CDR3 spans 17 residues. This CDR3 is CASSPITGSSGANVLTF. Written as DNA, the CDR3 is TGTGCCAGCAGCCCCATTACAGGGAGCTCTGGGGCCAACGTCCTGACTTTC. The full variable domain, rest sourced from reference TRBV5-4 and TRBJ2-6, is ETGVTQSPTHLIKTRGQQVTLRCSSQSGHNTVSWYQQALGQGPQFIFQYYREEENGRGNFPPRFSGLQFPNYSSELNVNALELDDSALYLCASSPITGSSGANVLTFGAGSRLTVL.

The chain links TRBV11-1 to TRBJ2-5; the match to TRBD2 covers 9 bases. Trimming cost V 5 bases and J 3 bases; bases outside gene matches: 4. CDR1 is SGHAT and CDR2 is FQDESV in the germline V gene (reference sequence). This CDR3 has 14 amino acids. DNA of the CDR3: TGTGCCAGCAGCCCGGGACTAGCAAAAGAGACCCAGTACTTC. It specifies CASSPGLAKETQYF.

V is TRBV20-1 and J is TRBJ2-3, with 7 bases identical to TRBD2. After removal of 0 bases from V and 5 bases from J, the junction contained 8 bases not matched to a gene. The CDR3 runs 15 residues. Germline CDR1 DFQATT, CDR2 SNEGSKA (reference sequence). The CDR3 protein is CSARDRRELRDTQYF. CDR3 nucleotide sequence: TGCAGTGCTAGAGATCGGCGGGAGTTGAGAGATACGCAGTATTTT.

In its sample, this clonotype was seen a few times. V and J are TRBV10-2 and TRBJ2-3; possibly TRBD2 for D (6 bases). The CDR3 length is 15 residues. V dropped 0 bases and J dropped 4 bases, with 11 bases sitting between them. Germline CDR1 WSHSY, CDR2 SAAADI. In DNA form, the CDR3 reads TGCGCCAGCAGTGAGTCGTTTGGGGGGTCAGATACGCAGTATTTT. Translated: CASSESFGGSDTQYF.

This clonotype appeared a few times. The V call is TRBV12-3 or TRBV12-4, the J call TRBJ2-1; TRBD2 might be the D (6 bases). V gave up 5 bases and J gave up 5 bases, with 22 bases separating them. CDR3 length: 17 amino acids. DNA of the CDR3: TGTGCCAGCAGTAATCGGGTCCCATGGACTACAAACAATGAGCAGTTCTTC. As protein: CASSNRVPWTTNNEQFF.

This clonotype was counted at least ten times. The chain couples TRBV12-3 or TRBV12-4 to TRBJ2-7, with 11 bases fitting TRBD1. The CDR3 spans 13 residues. V lost 5 bases and J lost 7; bases outside the gene matches: 4. The chain's CDR3 is CASSGRDRGEQYF. In DNA form, the CDR3 reads TGTGCCAGCAGTGGCCGGGACAGGGGGGAGCAGTACTTC.

The gene calls are TRBV12-3 or TRBV12-4 and TRBJ1-1; the D gene is possibly TRBD1 (5 bases). The CDR3 has 14 residues. The germline V and J ends were trimmed by 6 bases and 1 base, with 12 bases remaining between them. As DNA, the CDR3 is TGTGCCAGCAGCTTTTCGGGGCAGAACACTGAAGCTTTCTTT. Protein: CASSFSGQNTEAFF.

The V gene is TRBV5-5, the J gene TRBJ2-7; 9 bases align to TRBD2. The V and J ends lost 8 bases and 6 bases, in that order; junction bases with no gene match: 0. Per the germline V gene, CDR1 is SGHKS and CDR2 is YYEKEE (reference sequence). CDR3 length: 10 residues. CDR3 in DNA: TGTGCCAGGCGGGAGGGCGAGCAGTACTTC. Translated, it gives CARREGEQYF.

This clonotype appeared a single time. The rearrangement links TRBV4-1 to TRBJ2-5, with 10 bases lining up with TRBD2. The CDR3 length is 15 residues. Germline assignment: CDR1 MGHRA and CDR2 YSYEKL. V gave up 0 bases and J gave up 7 bases; unmatched junction bases: 5. As DNA, the CDR3 is TGCGCCAGCAGCCAAGATAGCGGGAGGTTCGCGACCCAGTACTTC. Protein product: CASSQDSGRFATQYF.

Many counts were recorded for this clonotype. The chain combines TRBV28 with TRBJ1-1; D is perhaps TRBD1 (6 bases). The CDR3 runs 15 residues. Germline V gene sequence: CDR1 MDHEN, CDR2 SYDVKM. V shed 2 bases and J shed 0 bases, with 10 bases lying between them. The DNA of the CDR3 is TGTGCCAGCAGTTTAGGGGGCGAGGTGAACACTGAAGCTTTCTTT. It yields the protein CASSLGGEVNTEAFF.

The rearrangement uses TRBV27 and TRBJ2-3; D uncertain. Trimming stripped 3 bases from V and 5 bases from J, with 18 bases between. The CDR3 runs 16 residues. CDR1 is MNHEY, CDR2 SMNVEV, per germline (reference sequence). The CDR3 DNA follows: TGTGCCAGCAGTTTTTCCCGTTCCCAAAGTGGAGATACGCAGTATTTT. Amino acid sequence: CASSFSRSQSGDTQYF.

A few counts support this clonotype. V and J are TRBV9 and TRBJ2-1; TRBD2 matches 16 bases. In germline, CDR1 is SGDLS, CDR2 YYNGEE. Trimming took 4 bases from V and 8 from J; bases not matched to a gene: 6. The CDR3 runs 16 residues. The CDR3 nucleotides read TGTGCCAGCAGCCCCTCGGGACTAGCGGGAGGGGATGAGCAGTTCTTC. This codes for CASSPSGLAGGDEQFF.

In this sample, this clonotype turned up a few times. V is TRBV29-1 and J is TRBJ2-7; D call uncertain. The V end lost 6 bases, the J end lost 1 base, and 10 bases lay between the germline ends. Germline V gene lookup returns CDR1 SQVTM and CDR2 ANQGSEA. This CDR3 has 12 residues. This CDR3 is CSVWTESYEQYF. Here the CDR3 DNA reads TGCAGCGTCTGGACGGAGTCCTACGAGCAGTACTTC.

The V and J genes are TRBV14 and TRBJ1-1; D unresolved. CDR3 length equals 15 residues. Germline CDR1 SGHDN, CDR2 FVKESK. The V end lost 2 bases, the J end lost 4 bases, and 14 bases lay between the germline ends. CDR3 residues: CASSQRLQVGTEAFF. The CDR3 DNA follows: TGTGCCAGCAGCCAACGGCTTCAAGTGGGCACTGAAGCTTTCTTT. Together with reference TRBV14 and TRBJ1-1, the CDR3 gives the full variable domain: EAGVTQFPSHSVIEKGQTVTLRCDPISGHDNLYWYRRVMGKEIKFLLHFVKESKQDESGMPNNRFLAERTGGTYSTLKVQPAELEDSGVYFCASSQRLQVGTEAFFGQGTRLTVV.

To note about this clonotype: Possible read error: a much larger clone is one base away. The chain uses TRBV20-1 and TRBJ1-5; 10 positions agree with TRBD1. J gave up 7 bases and V 7 bases, and 16 bases lay outside the gene matches. The CDR3 loop spans 16 amino acids. From germline, CDR1 is DFQATT and CDR2 SNEGSKA (reference sequence). In DNA form, the CDR3 reads TGCAGTGTCTCCCGGGACAGGGGTTTGTATAGGCAGCCCCAGCATTTT. It yields the protein CSVSRDRGLYRQPQHF.

This clonotype was detected many times. The chain recombines TRBV20-1 with TRBJ1-1; D remains ambiguous. This CDR3 contains 11 residues. Per the germline V gene, CDR1 is DFQATT and CDR2 is SNEGSKA (reference sequence). Trimming shortened V by 3 bases and J by 8 bases, and 10 bases separated the two germline ends. The CDR3 loop is CSASLNQEAFF. For the CDR3, the DNA is TGCAGTGCTAGTCTCAATCAGGAAGCTTTCTTT.

In its sample, this clonotype was seen many times. Sequence at one end of the junction differs from germline and may be a read error. The chain links TRBV7-2 to TRBJ2-7, with TRBD2 identical over 7 bases. In germline, CDR1 is SGHTA, CDR2 FQGNSA. The CDR3 consists of 14 residues. The DNA of the CDR3 is TGTGCCAGCACCTTACTAGCGACCCCCTACGAGCAGTACTTC. Its protein is CASTLLATPYEQYF.

This clonotype showed up just a few times. This chain connects TRBV20-1 to TRBJ1-2; the D gene is possibly TRBD1 (6 bases). V was pared by 0 bases and J by 6 bases, with 20 bases between. Germline V lookup: CDR1 DFQATT, CDR2 SNEGSKA (reference sequence). The CDR3 covers 16 residues. DNA of the CDR3: TGCAGTGCTAGAGATCGATGGGGGCGCTCCGGGGATGGCTACACCTTC. Residues: CSARDRWGRSGDGYTF.

This clonotype was seen repeatedly, ten times or more. The CDR3 is CASTRDANQPQHF. CDR3 bases: TGTGCCAGCACCAGGGATGCCAATCAGCCCCAGCATTTT. The chain carries TRBV6-6 and TRBJ1-5; a possible D gene is TRBD1 (5 bases). Germline CDR1 is MNHNY and CDR2 is SVGAGI (reference sequence). V was clipped by 7 bases and J by 3 bases, with 10 bases between them. The CDR3 covers 13 residues.

This clonotype showed up just a few times. The rearrangement links TRBV7-9 to TRBJ2-2, with 8 nucleotides matching TRBD1. This CDR3 is 16 amino acids long. The trim removed 5 bases at V and 6 bases at J, leaving 11 bases unmatched. Germline V lookup: CDR1 SEHNR, CDR2 FQNEAQ (reference sequence). The CDR3: CASSGGQGAVAGELFF. CDR3 coding DNA: TGTGCCAGCAGCGGCGGACAGGGTGCTGTGGCCGGGGAGCTGTTTTTT.

This clonotype has more than one count but fewer than ten. The chain carries TRBV6-2 or TRBV6-3 and TRBJ2-1, with 10 positions matching TRBD2. Losses at the gene ends were 0 bases for V and 6 bases for J; bases not matched to a gene: 5. The germline CDR1 and CDR2 sequences are MNHEY and SVGEGT. CDR3 length: 16 amino acids. In DNA, the CDR3 is TGTGCCAGCAGTTACTCGCTAGCGGGAGAGGGCAATGAGCAGTTCTTC. Encoded protein: CASSYSLAGEGNEQFF.

This clonotype was picked up a small number of times. V gene TRBV4-3 combines with J gene TRBJ1-5; D might be TRBD1 (6 bases). The CDR3 consists of 15 residues. V lost 3 bases and J 0 bases, leaving 9 bases between the germline ends. CDR1 is LGHNA and CDR2 is YSLEER in the germline V gene. Here the CDR3 reads CASSQTRGSNQPQHF. The CDR3 DNA sequence: TGCGCCAGCAGCCAGACCAGGGGTAGCAATCAGCCCCAGCATTTT.

This clonotype came up a few times. The rearrangement links TRBV29-1 to TRBJ2-7; tentatively, D is TRBD2 (6 bases). Germline loops: CDR1 SQVTM, CDR2 ANQGSEA. This CDR3 is built from 14 residues. V lost 6 bases and J 2 bases, leaving 17 bases between the germline ends. CDR3 DNA: TGCAGCGTGGGACTGACAGAAACACCCTACGAGCAGTACTTC. This sequence encodes CSVGLTETPYEQYF.

This chain uses TRBV2 with TRBJ2-5; D is undetermined. This CDR3 has 13 residues. The V end was cut by 5 bases, the J end by 1 base, with 8 bases between. Germline assignment: CDR1 SNHLY and CDR2 FYNNEI. The CDR3 spells CASSLESQETQYF. Here the CDR3 DNA reads TGTGCCAGCAGTCTGGAGAGCCAAGAGACCCAGTACTTC.

J is TRBJ2-3 and V is TRBV11-3, with 8 bases that match TRBD2. This CDR3 comprises 15 residues. CDR1 is SGHNT and CDR2 is YENEEA in the germline V gene. Losses at the gene ends were 4 bases for V and 0 bases for J; bases not matched to a gene: 3. This CDR3 reads CASSSRLASTDTQYF. The CDR3 coding sequence is TGTGCCAGCAGCTCTAGACTAGCGAGCACAGATACGCAGTATTTT.